Shown below are 25 T cell receptor beta chains from a single sample sequenced in a study of cytomegalovirus exposure and HLA in healthy donors. PCR was performed using 60 Vbeta and 13 Jbeta primers. Sequencing was performed with immunoSEQ multiplex PCR; in TCRdb, only in-frame clones are kept and a portion is missing. The sample's table shows around 97,000 clones. The material sequenced was PBMCs. All receptors come from a man in his forties in good health and CMV-seronegative.

V usage is TRBV7-6 and J usage is TRBJ2-7, with a possible D match to TRBD1 (5 bases). The germline CDR1 and CDR2 sequences are SGHVS and FNYEAQ. The CDR3 sequence is 13 residues long. The ends were cut back, 5 bases at V and 0 bases at J, with 8 bases in the middle. DNA of the CDR3: TGTGCCAGCAGCCCGGACACCTCCTACGAGCAGTACTTC. Encoded protein: CASSPDTSYEQYF.

The chain recombines TRBV6-5 with TRBJ2-2; 8 positions agree with TRBD1. CDR1 and CDR2 from the germline V gene are MNHEY and SVGAGI. Trimming took 6 bases from V and 0 from J; bases not matched to a gene: 3. CDR3 length equals 15 residues. The CDR3 loop reads CASRQGAANTGELFF. Here the CDR3 DNA reads TGTGCCAGCAGGCAGGGGGCGGCGAACACCGGGGAGCTGTTTTTT.

The chain combines TRBV9 with TRBJ2-2, with a possible D match to TRBD1 (6 bases). Trimming took off 6 bases at V and 0 bases at J, with 15 bases between the two ends. The CDR3 has 16 amino acids. Per the germline V gene, CDR1 is SGDLS and CDR2 is YYNGEE. The CDR3 bases are TGTGCCAGCACCCCCTTTGGGACATCGAACACCGGGGAGCTGTTTTTT. Its translation is CASTPFGTSNTGELFF.

V usage is TRBV10-3 and J usage is TRBJ2-7; 7 bases agree with TRBD1. J was trimmed by 6 bases and V by 6 bases; bases with no gene match: 5. The germline V gene encodes CDR1 ENHRY and CDR2 SYGVKD. The CDR3 sequence is 12 residues long. CDR3 bases: TGTGCCATCAGGCAGACAGGGCCCGAGCAGTACTTC. Its translation is CAIRQTGPEQYF.

The chain is built from TRBV5-4 and TRBJ1-3; 9 nucleotides match TRBD1. The germline V gene encodes CDR1 SGHNT and CDR2 YYREEE (reference sequence). The CDR3 totals 17 residues. The ends lost 3 bases at V and 0 bases at J; junction bases unmatched: 7. The CDR3 loop reads CASSSGQGPVSGNTIYF. The CDR3 DNA is TGTGCCAGCAGCTCGGGACAGGGCCCCGTCTCTGGAAACACCATATATTTT.

This chain uses TRBV5-8 with TRBJ2-3, with TRBD2 as a possible D gene (5 bases). The CDR3 is made up of 16 amino acids. Germline CDR1 is SGHTS and CDR2 is YDEGEE. The V gene lost 6 bases and the J gene lost 0 bases, with 17 bases spanning the gap. The DNA of the CDR3 is TGTGCCAGCACCCGAGGGTTTGGGCTCAGCACAGATACGCAGTATTTT. Encoded protein: CASTRGFGLSTDTQYF.

This chain links TRBV12-5 with TRBJ1-5; D might be TRBD1 (5 bases). The V end lost 1 base, the J end lost 4 bases, and 5 bases lay between the germline ends. The germline gives CDR1 LGHNT, CDR2 FRNRAP. The CDR3 is made up of 13 amino acids. CDR3 residues: CASGLEGNQPQHF. The CDR3 coding sequence is TGTGCTAGTGGTTTGGAGGGGAATCAGCCCCAGCATTTT.

The chain uses TRBV28 and TRBJ1-1; D is possibly TRBD1 (6 bases). The CDR3 is 13 residues long. V shed 6 bases and J shed 5 bases, with 13 bases lying between them. Germline CDR1 and CDR2: MDHEN and SYDVKM. CDR3 sequence: CASRGGGGTEAFF. CDR3 nucleotides: TGTGCCAGCAGAGGGGGTGGGGGAACTGAAGCTTTCTTT.

This sequence joins TRBV5-1 and TRBJ2-2; TRBD2 matches 8 bases. J lost 1 base, V lost 6 bases, and 5 bases had no gene match. Per germline, CDR1 SGHRS and CDR2 YFSETQ. This CDR3 comprises 15 residues. Written as DNA, the CDR3 is TGCGCCAGCATGGCCGGGACTAGGAACACCGGGGAGCTGTTTTTT. It encodes CASMAGTRNTGELFF.

The genes are TRBV9 and TRBJ1-2, with TRBD1 matching 8 bases. The germline V gene has CDR1 SGDLS and CDR2 YYNGEE. This CDR3 region has 16 residues. Trimming removed 4 bases from V and 7 bases from J; junction bases left unmatched: 15. DNA of the CDR3: TGTGCCAGCAGCCTCCGACGGGACAGGTCCCCTAGTGGCTACACCTTC. Protein product: CASSLRRDRSPSGYTF.

The rearrangement links TRBV7-9 to TRBJ1-1, with a tentative D call TRBD1 (5 bases). Between the trimmed V and J ends, which lost 8 bases and 0 bases, there was a span of 16 bases. The CDR3 is made up of 15 amino acids. Germline CDR1 and CDR2: SEHNR and FQNEAQ (reference sequence). The CDR3, as DNA: TGTGCCAGCTCGGCGGGGCAGTCCATGAACACTGAAGCTTTCTTT. This sequence encodes CASSAGQSMNTEAFF.

V usage is TRBV7-2 and J usage is TRBJ2-7; 7 nucleotides line up with TRBD1. After removal of 5 bases from V and 2 bases from J, the junction contained 6 bases not matched to a gene. The CDR3 consists of 14 residues. Germline V gene data show CDR1 as SGHTA and CDR2 as FQGNSA. CDR3 amino acids: CASSMRQGPYEQYF. The CDR3 nucleotides are TGTGCCAGCAGCATGAGACAGGGTCCCTACGAGCAGTACTTC.

J is TRBJ2-7 and V is TRBV7-9; D is perhaps TRBD2 (6 bases). V lost 5 bases and J 6 bases, leaving 14 bases between the germline ends. Germline V lookup: CDR1 SEHNR, CDR2 FQNEAQ (reference sequence). CDR3 length: 13 amino acids. In DNA, the CDR3 is TGTGCCAGCAGCCCCGGGGAGGCCGGCGAGCAGTACTTC. Translated: CASSPGEAGEQYF.

This chain's CDR3 is CASSPSGGASNYGYTF. CDR3 coding DNA: TGTGCCAGCAGCCCATCGGGGGGGGCGAGTAACTATGGCTACACCTTC. The V and J genes are TRBV14 and TRBJ1-2; D is perhaps TRBD1 (6 bases). This CDR3 has 16 residues. Germline lookup yields CDR1 SGHDN and CDR2 FVKESK. Trimming pared 4 bases from V and 1 base from J, leaving 16 bases between.

This rearrangement joins TRBV7-9 to TRBJ2-7; D might be TRBD1 (6 bases). V was clipped by 8 bases and J by 2 bases, with 10 bases between them. The CDR3 sequence is 12 residues long. The V gene's germline CDR1 is SEHNR and CDR2 FQNEAQ (reference sequence). This CDR3 is CASGGRAYEQYF. CDR3 nucleotide sequence: TGTGCCAGCGGGGGCAGAGCCTACGAGCAGTACTTC.

The chain has TRBV10-3 and TRBJ1-1; D remains unclear. Germline assignment: CDR1 ENHRY and CDR2 SYGVKD. The CDR3 totals 14 residues. V gave up 10 bases and J gave up 1 base, with 16 bases separating them. CDR3 bases: TGTGCCACCCAACCCCGGGGTCCGAACACTGAAGCTTTCTTT. Translation gives CATQPRGPNTEAFF.

The genes are TRBV7-5 and TRBJ2-7; no DNA check was done on the table's D call, TRBD1. TRBV7-5 has pseudogene status. The CDR3 consists of 16 residues. The CDR3 DNA follows: TGTGCCAGAAGCGGAGGACTAAGACAGGGGGCCTACGAGCAGTACTTC. Translation gives CARSGGLRQGAYEQYF.

The CDR3 bases are TGTGCCAGCAGATCCCTCCGGGACAGCTATGGCTACACCTTC. This gives the protein CASRSLRDSYGYTF. This rearrangement joins TRBV6-5 to TRBJ1-2, with 7 bases fitting TRBD1. The CDR3 length is 14 residues. The germline V gene has CDR1 MNHEY and CDR2 SVGAGI. V trimming: 6 bases; J trimming: 4 bases; junction bases outside the gene matches: 8.

The V and J genes are TRBV4-2 and TRBJ1-1; tentative D call: TRBD1 (6 bases). This CDR3 has 15 amino acids. Trimming left V 3 bases short and J 0 bases short, with 11 bases between. Germline lookup yields CDR1 LGHNA and CDR2 YNFKEQ. This chain's CDR3 is CASSQAGVVNTEAFF. Here the CDR3 DNA reads TGTGCCAGCAGCCAGGCAGGGGTTGTGAACACTGAAGCTTTCTTT.

The chain uses TRBV15 and TRBJ2-7; TRBD1 matches at 8 bases. V dropped 1 base and J dropped 5; count of bases not matched to a gene: 7. Germline V CDR1 and CDR2: LNHNV, YYDKDF (reference sequence). This CDR3 is 15 amino acids long. The DNA for the CDR3 is TGTGCCACCAGCAGAGCCCGACAGGGGTTCAACGAGCAGTACTTC. This sequence encodes CATSRARQGFNEQYF. Full variable domain (rest looked up from reference TRBV15 and TRBJ2-7): DAMVIQNPRYQVTQFGKPVTLSCSQTLNHNVMYWYQQKSSQAPKLLFHYYDKDFNNEADTPDNFQSRRPNTSFCFLDIRSPGLGDTAMYLCATSRARQGFNEQYFGPGTRLTVT.

The rearrangement uses TRBV9 and TRBJ2-3; 7 bases are shared with TRBD1. With V trimmed by 1 base and J by 2 bases, 10 bases remained unmatched. Germline V gives CDR1 SGDLS, CDR2 YYNGEE. The CDR3 is 17 residues long. This CDR3 reads CASSVRGGSDFTDTQYF. The CDR3, as DNA: TGTGCCAGCAGCGTAAGAGGGGGCAGCGATTTCACAGATACGCAGTATTTT.

The rearrangement uses TRBV6-5 and TRBJ2-1; 9 bases line up with TRBD2. The CDR3 loop spans 14 amino acids. CDR1 is MNHEY, CDR2 SVGAGI, per germline. With 5 bases clipped from V and 3 bases from J, the junction kept 2 bases outside the gene matches. CDR3 sequence (DNA): TGTGCCAGCAGTGGTAGCGGGGGCTACAATGAGCAGTTCTTC. This gives the protein CASSGSGGYNEQFF.

This rearrangement joins TRBV9 to TRBJ2-5; D may be TRBD2 (6 bases). The CDR3 has 15 residues. Germline loops: CDR1 SGDLS, CDR2 YYNGEE. V lost 4 bases to trimming and J lost 2 bases, with 15 bases between them. The CDR3 DNA reads TGTGCCAGCAGCAGCAGAGGGGCGGGGCAAGAGACCCAGTACTTC. This sequence encodes CASSSRGAGQETQYF.

The chain recombines TRBV5-4 with TRBJ2-5; possible D gene TRBD1, 6 bases. V was trimmed by 2 bases and J by 5 bases, leaving 19 bases between them. Germline V gene sequence: CDR1 SGHNT, CDR2 YYREEE (reference sequence). CDR3 length equals 16 residues. The CDR3 sequence: CASSFWGPGPTETQYF. The CDR3 nucleotides are TGTGCCAGCAGCTTTTGGGGGCCGGGGCCGACGGAGACCCAGTACTTC.

The V gene is TRBV30, the J gene TRBJ1-1, with D uncertain. Germline CDR1 reads GTSNPN; CDR2 reads SVGIG (reference sequence). The CDR3 has 13 residues. Deletions cut 0 bases from V and 4 bases from J, with 9 bases between. CDR3 sequence (DNA): TGTGCCTGGAGTGTAAGCGTTTCCACTGAAGCTTTCTTT. Its translation: CAWSVSVSTEAFF.